These 4 T cell receptor beta chains came from one sample sequenced in a study of blood T cell repertoires in COVID-19. Profiled with immunoSEQ multiplex PCR; TCRdb holds only in-frame clones, not every one. The table has a few hundred thousand clones, roughly nine tenths seen once. The sequenced material came from peripheral blood. The source of these receptors is a man between 18 and 29 years old with active or convalescent COVID-19.

J is TRBJ2-7 and V is TRBV7-9, with TRBD1 as a possible D gene (5 bases). Trimming took off 5 bases at V and 2 bases at J, with 13 bases between the two ends. CDR1 is SEHNR, CDR2 FQNEAQ, per germline (reference sequence). This CDR3 contains 14 residues. This chain's CDR3 is CASSPRPGPYEQYF. As DNA, the CDR3 is TGTGCCAGCAGCCCCCGACCAGGGCCCTACGAGCAGTACTTC.

Worth noting for this clone: Other DNA sequences within the sample encode an identical CDR3. The rearrangement uses TRBV5-1 and TRBJ1-1; D possibly corresponds to TRBD1 (6 bases). CDR1 is SGHRS and CDR2 is YFSETQ in the germline V gene. The CDR3 is 13 amino acids. V lost 2 bases and J 2 bases, leaving 7 bases between the germline ends. The CDR3 DNA sequence: TGCGCCAGCAGCTTACAGGGTAACACTGAAGCTTTCTTT. Translation: CASSLQGNTEAFF. Drawing the rest from reference TRBV5-1 and TRBJ1-1, the complete variable domain is KAGVTQTPRYLIKTRGQQVTLSCSPISGHRSVSWYQQTPGQGLQFLFEYFSETQRNKGNFPGRFSGRQFSNSRSEMNVSTLELGDSALYLCASSLQGNTEAFFGQGTRLTVV.

V is TRBV10-1 and J is TRBJ1-1; D is ambiguous. V lost 2 bases and J 8 bases, leaving 15 bases between the germline ends. Germline V gives CDR1 WNHNN, CDR2 SYGVQD (reference sequence). The CDR3 has 14 residues. CDR3 DNA: TGCGCCAGCAGTGAGACCCGGGAGGTCATCGAAGCTTTCTTT. Translation gives CASSETREVIEAFF.

The chain is built from TRBV6-6 and TRBJ2-1; tentative D call: TRBD1 (6 bases). The CDR3 runs 14 residues. Trimming took off 4 bases at V and 3 bases at J, with 10 bases between the two ends. Germline CDR1 MNHNY, CDR2 SVGAGI (reference sequence). The chain's CDR3 is CASSFRDNYNEQFF. The CDR3 DNA is TGTGCCAGCAGTTTTCGGGACAACTACAATGAGCAGTTCTTC.